This T cell receptor beta chain was sequenced during a study of T-cell memory formation after mild COVID-19. This clonotype has at least ten counts. The V gene's germline CDR1 is MNHEY and CDR2 SVGEGT. The CDR3 spans 11 residues. V lost 0 bases to trimming and J lost 7 bases, with 1 base between them. A single record per CDR3 protein comes from TCRdb applying MiXCR to the 5' RACE reads. This table holds 300,000 to 400,000 distinct CDR3 sequences, 25% to 30% found once. This clonotype was sampled from an adult woman who had mild COVID-19 (a few samples of this study predate the infection). Cell type and time point are not known. The specimen sequenced was PBMCs or a T cell subset sorted from them (not recorded which). V and J are TRBV6-2 or TRBV6-3 and TRBJ2-1; D unresolved. CDR3 amino acids: CASSYSNEQFF. The CDR3, as DNA: TGTGCCAGCAGTTACTCGAATGAGCAGTTCTTC.